Following are 6 T cell receptor beta chains from one sample sequenced in a study of T cells after yellow fever vaccination. TCRdb re-called the 5' RACE reads through MiXCR, storing one row per CDR3 protein. The sample consists of more than 110,000 distinct CDR3 sequences, 5% to 8% of them appearing once. The sample in question was CD4+ T cells sorted from PBMCs, obtained 10 days after the yellow fever booster vaccination. The receptor set was obtained from a man younger than 40 who received the YFV17D yellow fever vaccine.

This clonotype was seen many times. The CDR3 nucleotides are TGCAGTGCTAGAAAAACCGGGACAAAGAACACCGGGGAGCTGTTTTTT. It encodes CSARKTGTKNTGELFF. V usage is TRBV20-1 and J usage is TRBJ2-2, with TRBD1 as a possible D gene (6 bases). This CDR3 has 16 amino acids. Germline-derived CDR1 and CDR2 are DFQATT and SNEGSKA (reference sequence). The V gene lost 2 bases and the J gene lost 1 base, with 14 bases spanning the gap.

This clonotype was found a few times. This sequence joins TRBV28 and TRBJ2-1, with 8 bases aligning to TRBD2. Trimming at V came to 8 bases and at J to 3 bases, leaving 12 bases not matched to a gene. The CDR3 spans 16 residues. From germline, CDR1 is MDHEN and CDR2 SYDVKM. The CDR3 DNA sequence: TGTGCCAGCGGGACCAGACGCCTAGCGGGCTACAATGAGCAGTTCTTC. Protein: CASGTRRLAGYNEQFF.

In this sample, this clonotype turned up once. A clone one base away is much larger, so this may be a read error. This sequence joins TRBV7-2 and TRBJ2-5; D unclear. Germline V CDR1 and CDR2: SGHTA, FQGNSA. V was shortened by 5 bases and J by 5 bases, with 15 bases between the two germline ends. The CDR3 has 14 amino acids. CDR3 residues: CASSLRSLAETQYF. The CDR3 DNA reads TGTGCCAGCAGCCTCCGAAGCCTCGCTGAGACCCAGTACTTC.

On this clonotype itself: A much larger clonotype is one base distant, so this may be a read error. The V and J genes are TRBV6-1 and TRBJ2-7, with 8 bases that match TRBD1. Germline values: CDR1 MNHNS, CDR2 SASEGT. J was trimmed by 3 bases and V by 6 bases; bases with no gene match: 10. This CDR3 region has 15 residues. CDR3: CASRPDRGSHYEQYF. The CDR3 bases are TGTGCCAGCAGACCCGACAGGGGATCCCACTACGAGCAGTACTTC.

This clonotype was picked up many times. The chain combines TRBV24-1 with TRBJ2-1; D not certain. Germline CDR1 is KGHDR and CDR2 is SFDVKD. Trimming pared 3 bases from V and 1 base from J, leaving 12 bases between. The CDR3 spans 16 residues. The CDR3 region is CATSDKNPGSYNEQFF. CDR3 DNA: TGTGCCACCAGTGATAAGAACCCCGGATCCTACAATGAGCAGTTCTTC.

V is TRBV20-1 and J is TRBJ2-1; 7 bases match TRBD2. J gave up 7 bases and V 0 bases, and 12 bases lay outside the gene matches. The CDR3 is 16 amino acids. The germline CDR1 and CDR2 sequences are DFQATT and SNEGSKA (reference sequence). CDR3 amino acids: CSARDAAGLPNNEQFF. CDR3 in DNA: TGCAGTGCTAGAGACGCAGCGGGGCTACCTAATAATGAGCAGTTCTTC.